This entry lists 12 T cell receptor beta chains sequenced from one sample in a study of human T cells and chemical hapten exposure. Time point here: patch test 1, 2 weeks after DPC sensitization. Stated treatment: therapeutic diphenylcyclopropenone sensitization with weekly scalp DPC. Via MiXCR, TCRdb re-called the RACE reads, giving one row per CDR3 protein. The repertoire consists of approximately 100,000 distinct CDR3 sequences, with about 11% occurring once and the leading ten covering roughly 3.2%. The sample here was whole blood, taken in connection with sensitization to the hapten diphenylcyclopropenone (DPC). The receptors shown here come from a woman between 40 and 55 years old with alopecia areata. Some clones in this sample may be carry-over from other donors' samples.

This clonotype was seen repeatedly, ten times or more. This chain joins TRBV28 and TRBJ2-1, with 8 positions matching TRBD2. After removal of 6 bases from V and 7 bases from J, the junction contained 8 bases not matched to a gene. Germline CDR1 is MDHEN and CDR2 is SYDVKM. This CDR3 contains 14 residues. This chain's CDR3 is CASSPAGGGNEQFF. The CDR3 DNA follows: TGTGCCAGCAGCCCTGCGGGCGGGGGGAATGAGCAGTTCTTC.

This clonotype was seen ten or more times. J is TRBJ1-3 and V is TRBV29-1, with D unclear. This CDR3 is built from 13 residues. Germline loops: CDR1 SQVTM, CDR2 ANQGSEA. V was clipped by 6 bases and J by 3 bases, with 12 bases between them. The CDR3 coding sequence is TGCAGCGTGGAGACAAATTTTGGAAACACCATATATTTT. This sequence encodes CSVETNFGNTIYF.

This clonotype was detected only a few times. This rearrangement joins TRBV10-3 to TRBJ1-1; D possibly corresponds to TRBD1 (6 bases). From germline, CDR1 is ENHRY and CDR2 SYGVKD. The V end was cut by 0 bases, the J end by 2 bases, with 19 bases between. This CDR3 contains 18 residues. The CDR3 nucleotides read TGTGCCATCAGTGAGTCTCGGGGAGTCTCGGGACAAAACACTGAAGCTTTCTTT. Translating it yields CAISESRGVSGQNTEAFF.

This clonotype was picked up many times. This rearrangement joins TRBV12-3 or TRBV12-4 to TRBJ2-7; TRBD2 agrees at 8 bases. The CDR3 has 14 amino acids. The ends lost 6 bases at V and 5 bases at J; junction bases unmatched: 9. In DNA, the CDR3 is TGTGCCAGCAGGATCAGCGGGGGAGCGGACGAGCAGTACTTC. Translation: CASRISGGADEQYF.

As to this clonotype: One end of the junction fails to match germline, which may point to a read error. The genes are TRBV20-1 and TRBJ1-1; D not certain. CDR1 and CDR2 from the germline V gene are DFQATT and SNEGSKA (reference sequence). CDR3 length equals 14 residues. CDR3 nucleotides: TGCAGTGCTAGATACCTCCGAATGAATACTGAAGCTTTCTTT. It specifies CSARYLRMNTEAFF.

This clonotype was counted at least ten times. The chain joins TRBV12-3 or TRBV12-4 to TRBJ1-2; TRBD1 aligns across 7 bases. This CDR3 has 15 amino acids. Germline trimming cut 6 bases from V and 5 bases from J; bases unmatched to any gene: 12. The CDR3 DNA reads TGTGCCAGCAGGTTAACCGTGACAGGGACGTATGGCTACACCTTC. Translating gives CASRLTVTGTYGYTF.

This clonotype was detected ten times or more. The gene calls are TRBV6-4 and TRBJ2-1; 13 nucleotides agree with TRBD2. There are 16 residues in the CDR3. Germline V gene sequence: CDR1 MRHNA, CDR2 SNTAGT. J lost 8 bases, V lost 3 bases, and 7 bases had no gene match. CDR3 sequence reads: CASSESTSGGADEQFF. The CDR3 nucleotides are TGTGCCAGCAGTGAGTCTACTAGCGGGGGGGCGGATGAGCAGTTCTTC.

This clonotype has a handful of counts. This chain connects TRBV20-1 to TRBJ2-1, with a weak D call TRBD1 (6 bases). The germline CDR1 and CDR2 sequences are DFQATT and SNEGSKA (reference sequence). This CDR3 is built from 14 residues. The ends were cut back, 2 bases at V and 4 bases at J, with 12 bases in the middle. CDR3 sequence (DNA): TGCAGTGCTAGAAAAATTCAGGGGTACAATGAGCAGTTCTTC. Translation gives CSARKIQGYNEQFF.

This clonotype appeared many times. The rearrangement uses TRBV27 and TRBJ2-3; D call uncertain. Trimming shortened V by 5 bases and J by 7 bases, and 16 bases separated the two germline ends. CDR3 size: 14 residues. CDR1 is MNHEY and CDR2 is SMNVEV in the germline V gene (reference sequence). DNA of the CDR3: TGTGCCAGCAGTCCCTCAACCGGGCCCTATACGCAGTATTTT. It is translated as CASSPSTGPYTQYF.

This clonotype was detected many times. CDR3 nucleotides: TGTGCCAGCAGCCGAGGTTCCACAGATACGCAGTATTTT. It specifies CASSRGSTDTQYF. The genes are TRBV7-9 and TRBJ2-3; D unclear. This CDR3 is built from 13 residues. Trimming took 5 bases from V and 2 from J, leaving 8 bases between them. Germline loops: CDR1 SEHNR, CDR2 FQNEAQ (reference sequence). The full variable domain, its missing parts supplied by reference TRBV7-9 and TRBJ2-3, is DTGVSQNPRHKITKRGQNVTFRCDPISEHNRLYWYRQTLGQGPEFLTYFQNEAQLEKSRLLSDRFSAERPKGSFSTLEIQRTEQGDSAMYLCASSRGSTDTQYFGPGTRLTVL.

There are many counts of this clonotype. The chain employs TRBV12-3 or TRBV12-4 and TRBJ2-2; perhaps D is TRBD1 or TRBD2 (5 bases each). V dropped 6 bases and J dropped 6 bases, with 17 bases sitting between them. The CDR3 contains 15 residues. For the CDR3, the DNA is TGTGCCAGCAGCCCGATCGGGTTGGGGGCCGGGGAGCTGTTTTTT. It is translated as CASSPIGLGAGELFF.

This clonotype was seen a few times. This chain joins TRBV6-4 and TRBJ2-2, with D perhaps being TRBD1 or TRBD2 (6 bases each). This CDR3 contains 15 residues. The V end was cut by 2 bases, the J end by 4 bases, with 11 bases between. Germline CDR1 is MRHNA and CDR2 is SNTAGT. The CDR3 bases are TGTGCCAGCAGTGACACAGGGAGGTCCACCGGGGAGCTGTTTTTT. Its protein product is CASSDTGRSTGELFF.